One and the same sample provided the 27 T cell receptor beta chains below, sequenced in a study of shared clonotypes between healthy human individuals. Measured with immunoSEQ multiplex PCR; TCRdb has only the in-frame clones, and not every one. The repertoire holds hundreds of thousands of clones, with about 98% as singletons. CD45RO-negative, CCR7-positively selected cells formed the naive CD8 fraction, excluding terminally differentiated effector memory CD45RA+ cells. The sequencing sample was made of naive CD8+ T cells sorted from blood. Receptors were obtained from a man younger than 45 in good health.

The chain employs TRBV9 and TRBJ2-7; the D gene could be TRBD1 or TRBD2 (5 bases each). CDR1 is SGDLS, CDR2 YYNGEE, per germline. V was clipped by 0 bases and J by 2 bases, with 12 bases between them. The CDR3 extends over 15 amino acids. The CDR3 loop reads CASSVGRGLTYEQYF. The CDR3 region has the DNA TGTGCCAGCAGCGTAGGCCGGGGCCTAACCTACGAGCAGTACTTC.

Of note for this clone: Additional DNA sequences in this sample encode the identical CDR3. The chain links TRBV6-5 to TRBJ2-1; no clear D gene. V lost 2 bases to trimming and J lost 0 bases, with 8 bases between them. CDR1 and CDR2 (germline): MNHEY, SVGAGI. CDR3 length: 15 amino acids. The CDR3 DNA follows: TGTGCCAGCAGTTACCTAGGAGACTCCTACAATGAGCAGTTCTTC. It translates to CASSYLGDSYNEQFF.

This rearrangement joins TRBV27 to TRBJ1-5, with D perhaps matching TRBD1 (5 bases). V was trimmed by 5 bases and J by 2 bases, leaving 10 bases between them. Germline values: CDR1 MNHEY, CDR2 SMNVEV (reference sequence). The CDR3 has 14 amino acids. CDR3 in amino acids: CASSPQDGNQPQHF. In DNA form, the CDR3 reads TGTGCCAGCAGTCCACAGGACGGCAATCAGCCCCAGCATTTT.

The chain employs TRBV6-6 and TRBJ2-5; 7 positions match TRBD1. V lost 4 bases and J lost 9; bases outside the gene matches: 11. The CDR3 is 14 residues long. In germline, CDR1 is MNHNY, CDR2 SVGAGI (reference sequence). The CDR3 region is CASSFTGALGAQYF. CDR3 coding DNA: TGTGCCAGCAGTTTCACAGGGGCCTTGGGGGCCCAGTACTTC.

This clone occurred once. This chain uses TRBV27 with TRBJ2-7; possibly TRBD1 or TRBD2 for D (5 bases each). Germline V gives CDR1 MNHEY, CDR2 SMNVEV (reference sequence). V was shortened by 6 bases and J by 0 bases, with 12 bases between the two germline ends. There are 14 residues in the CDR3. This chain's CDR3 is CASSGAGFSYEQYF. CDR3 DNA: TGTGCCAGCAGCGGGGCGGGCTTCTCCTACGAGCAGTACTTC.

This chain connects TRBV7-3 to TRBJ2-7, with D perhaps matching TRBD1 or TRBD2 (5 bases each). The ends were cut back, 1 base at V and 0 bases at J, with 16 bases in the middle. CDR3 length: 17 residues. Germline V gene lookup returns CDR1 SGHTA and CDR2 FQGTGA. The CDR3 spells CASSLMLIGTASYEQYF. The CDR3 bases are TGTGCCAGCAGCTTAATGTTAATCGGGACGGCCTCCTACGAGCAGTACTTC.

The CDR3 protein is CSVVSATYNEQFF. CDR3 DNA sequence: TGCAGCGTGGTTAGTGCAACCTACAATGAGCAGTTCTTC. The rearrangement uses TRBV29-1 and TRBJ2-1; D is unclear. Trimming took 6 bases from V and 2 from J, leaving 11 bases between them. The CDR3 loop spans 13 amino acids. Germline-derived CDR1 and CDR2 are SQVTM and ANQGSEA.

The chain couples TRBV5-1 to TRBJ2-7; D is ambiguous. The CDR3 runs 16 residues. The V end lost 4 bases, the J end lost 3 bases, and 20 bases lay between the germline ends. Germline-derived CDR1 and CDR2 are SGHRS and YFSETQ. The CDR3 DNA follows: TGCGCCAGCAGCCCAACAGAGCCCACCCCCTACTACGAGCAGTACTTC. Translation gives CASSPTEPTPYYEQYF.

The gene calls are TRBV5-1 and TRBJ2-1; TRBD2 matches at 9 bases. J lost 7 bases, V lost 1 base, and 6 bases had no gene match. This CDR3 contains 15 residues. CDR1 and CDR2 (germline): SGHRS, YFSETQ. CDR3 DNA: TGCGCCAGCAGCTTGTTTAGCGGGAGATTAAATGAGCAGTTCTTC. Translating gives CASSLFSGRLNEQFF. The full variable domain, with the rest looked up from reference TRBV5-1 and TRBJ2-1, is KAGVTQTPRYLIKTRGQQVTLSCSPISGHRSVSWYQQTPGQGLQFLFEYFSETQRNKGNFPGRFSGRQFSNSRSEMNVSTLELGDSALYLCASSLFSGRLNEQFFGPGTRLTVL.

CDR3 coding DNA: TGTGCCAGCAGCGTAGGAAGCGGGAGAAACAATGAGCAGTTCTTC. Residues: CASSVGSGRNNEQFF. V and J are TRBV9 and TRBJ2-1; TRBD2 aligns across 8 bases. V was clipped by 0 bases and J by 5 bases; unmatched bases: 4. The CDR3 consists of 15 residues. In germline, CDR1 is SGDLS, CDR2 YYNGEE.

This clone was detected only once. V is TRBV29-1 and J is TRBJ2-7; 13 nucleotides align to TRBD2. Trimming at V came to 1 base and at J to 0 bases, leaving 9 bases not matched to a gene. The CDR3 is 18 amino acids. Per the germline V gene, CDR1 is SQVTM and CDR2 is ANQGSEA. The CDR3 bases are TGCAGCGTTGAAGTCCCGGGACTAGCGGGGATCGCCTCCTACGAGCAGTACTTC. It is translated as CSVEVPGLAGIASYEQYF.

The rearrangement uses TRBV29-1 and TRBJ2-1, with a possible D match to TRBD1 (8 bases). The CDR3 loop spans 14 amino acids. Germline V gives CDR1 SQVTM, CDR2 ANQGSEA. Trimming pared 7 bases from V and 1 base from J, leaving 14 bases between. CDR3 loop: CSGEGQVSYNEQFF. CDR3 coding DNA: TGCAGCGGGGAGGGACAGGTATCCTACAATGAGCAGTTCTTC.

This chain joins TRBV7-9 and TRBJ2-1; 7 positions agree with TRBD2. V gave up 5 bases and J gave up 2 bases; unmatched junction bases: 3. This CDR3 has 14 amino acids. Germline loops: CDR1 SEHNR, CDR2 FQNEAQ (reference sequence). DNA of the CDR3: TGTGCCAGCAGCCGGCTAGCGGCCTACAATGAGCAGTTCTTC. Its protein product is CASSRLAAYNEQFF.

The CDR3 sequence: CASSLTSGRAGSYEQYF. DNA for the CDR3: TGTGCCAGCAGCTTAACTAGCGGGAGGGCCGGTTCCTACGAGCAGTACTTC. The V call is TRBV7-9, the J call TRBJ2-7; 13 bases align to TRBD2. The V gene's germline CDR1 is SEHNR and CDR2 FQNEAQ (reference sequence). Germline trimming cut 2 bases from V and 1 base from J; bases unmatched to any gene: 5. The CDR3 extends over 17 amino acids. Full variable domain (outside the CDR3, taken from reference TRBV7-9 and TRBJ2-7): DTGVSQNPRHKITKRGQNVTFRCDPISEHNRLYWYRQTLGQGPEFLTYFQNEAQLEKSRLLSDRFSAERPKGSFSTLEIQRTEQGDSAMYLCASSLTSGRAGSYEQYFGPGTRLTVT.

CDR3 nucleotide sequence: TGTGCCAGCGGACTAGCGGGAGCCTACGAGCAGTACTTC. Protein sequence: CASGLAGAYEQYF. The chain couples TRBV6-5 to TRBJ2-7; 13 bases agree with TRBD2. Germline lookup yields CDR1 MNHEY and CDR2 SVGAGI. V dropped 8 bases and J dropped 2; count of bases not matched to a gene: 0. The CDR3 totals 13 residues.

This chain uses TRBV19 with TRBJ2-1; perhaps TRBD2 as D (5 bases). Trimming pared 11 bases from V and 3 bases from J, leaving 14 bases between. Germline V gives CDR1 LNHDA, CDR2 SQIVND (reference sequence). The CDR3 is 13 amino acids. This CDR3 is CAVSRVLYNEQFF. DNA of the CDR3: TGTGCCGTATCGAGGGTTCTCTACAATGAGCAGTTCTTC.

Concerning this clone itself: The sample has other DNA sequences that encode this CDR3 too. The chain links TRBV7-9 to TRBJ2-5; D gene unclear. The CDR3 sequence is 12 residues long. V was pared by 3 bases and J by 2 bases, with 4 bases between. Per the germline V gene, CDR1 is SEHNR and CDR2 is FQNEAQ (reference sequence). In nucleotides, the CDR3 is TGTGCCAGCAGCTTCGGACAAGAGACCCAGTACTTC. Residues: CASSFGQETQYF.

A single count supports this clone. The chain recombines TRBV28 with TRBJ2-7; D may be TRBD1 (6 bases). Germline CDR1 reads MDHEN; CDR2 reads SYDVKM. Trimming removed 1 base from V and 7 bases from J, with 14 bases in between. The CDR3 spans 14 residues. CDR3 DNA: TGTGCCAGCAGTTTATTCACAGGGAAGAGGGAGCAGTACTTC. Its translation: CASSLFTGKREQYF. Combining the CDR3 with reference TRBV28 and TRBJ2-7 gives the whole variable domain DVKVTQSSRYLVKRTGEKVFLECVQDMDHENMFWYRQDPGLGLRLIYFSYDVKMKEKGDIPEGYSVSREKKERFSLILESASTNQTSMYLCASSLFTGKREQYFGPGTRLTVT.

This chain links TRBV5-4 with TRBJ2-4, with D tentatively TRBD2 (6 bases). The CDR3 length is 13 residues. Trimming pared 4 bases from V and 5 bases from J, leaving 10 bases between. Looked up from germline, CDR1 is SGHNT and CDR2 is YYREEE (reference sequence). The CDR3 spells CASSDPGENIQYF. The CDR3 nucleotides are TGTGCCAGCAGCGATCCGGGGGAAAACATTCAGTACTTC.

The chain employs TRBV9 and TRBJ2-7; D not certain. The ends were cut back, 4 bases at V and 1 base at J, with 21 bases in the middle. The CDR3 is 17 residues long. Germline CDR1 is SGDLS and CDR2 is YYNGEE. Written as DNA, the CDR3 is TGTGCCAGCAGCTCTAACCCGTTAGAGACGATGTCCTACGAGCAGTACTTC. Amino acids: CASSSNPLETMSYEQYF.

This chain joins TRBV29-1 and TRBJ2-1; D is undetermined. The CDR3 extends over 12 amino acids. V was pared by 2 bases and J by 3 bases, with 5 bases between. CDR1 SQVTM and CDR2 ANQGSEA come from the germline V gene. The CDR3 DNA follows: TGCAGCGTTGAACAGATCTACAATGAGCAGTTCTTC. Translated, it gives CSVEQIYNEQFF.

The gene calls are TRBV4-1 and TRBJ2-7, with a possible D match to TRBD2 (6 bases). Germline V gives CDR1 MGHRA, CDR2 YSYEKL. This CDR3 has 15 amino acids. The ends were cut back, 0 bases at V and 2 bases at J, with 11 bases in the middle. The CDR3 region is CASSQESSGAYEQYF. The DNA for the CDR3 is TGCGCCAGCAGCCAAGAGAGTAGCGGCGCCTACGAGCAGTACTTC.

The chain links TRBV19 to TRBJ2-7; 11 positions match TRBD2. This CDR3 comprises 14 residues. With V trimmed by 3 bases and J by 6 bases, 4 bases remained unmatched. Per the germline V gene, CDR1 is LNHDA and CDR2 is SQIVND (reference sequence). CDR3 nucleotides: TGTGCCAGTAGTATCCTAGCGGGAGGTCGCGAGCAGTACTTC. This encodes CASSILAGGREQYF.

The chain combines TRBV18 with TRBJ2-1; no clear D gene. This CDR3 is 15 amino acids long. Trimming stripped 3 bases from V and 0 bases from J, with 9 bases between. The germline V gene has CDR1 KGHSH and CDR2 LQKENI. CDR3 protein: CASSPFPDSYNEQFF. In DNA form, the CDR3 reads TGTGCCAGCTCACCCTTCCCAGACTCCTACAATGAGCAGTTCTTC.

V and J are TRBV19 and TRBJ2-1; D remains unclear. CDR1 is LNHDA and CDR2 is SQIVND in the germline V gene (reference sequence). V dropped 3 bases and J dropped 0 bases, with 9 bases sitting between them. CDR3 size: 15 residues. CDR3 DNA: TGTGCCAGTAGTATTTACTCGAGCTCCTACAATGAGCAGTTCTTC. Encoded protein: CASSIYSSSYNEQFF.

The chain uses TRBV5-1 and TRBJ2-7, with D possibly TRBD1 on 5 matching bases. Germline CDR1 is SGHRS and CDR2 is YFSETQ. The V gene lost 2 bases and the J gene lost 3 bases, with 12 bases spanning the gap. CDR3 length equals 14 residues. CDR3 DNA: TGCGCCAGCAGCTTTTTCATCGACAGCTACGAGCAGTACTTC. Encoded protein: CASSFFIDSYEQYF.

This clone has just one count. The V and J genes are TRBV6-5 and TRBJ2-7; D unresolved. The CDR3 runs to 14 residues. V was trimmed by 0 bases and J by 6 bases, leaving 12 bases between them. Per the germline V gene, CDR1 is MNHEY and CDR2 is SVGAGI. Here the CDR3 DNA reads TGTGCCAGCAGTTACTCGGACCGAACGGGCGAGCAGTACTTC. The encoded protein is CASSYSDRTGEQYF.